This T cell receptor beta chain was retrieved from a study of blood T cell repertoires in COVID-19 (dated by TCRdb to 2020 to 2022). Regarding the complete study: Collaborator samples came from the United States, Italy and Spain and covered acute and convalescent phases of COVID-19. The samples were drawn from the first 160 participants of the ongoing ImmuneRACE study and from 1,254 subjects provided by 6 global collaborators. The dataset comprised deeply sampled blood TCRbeta repertoires from subjects exposed to, actively infected with, or recovered from COVID-19. The repertoires were released in a freely available public database intended as a resource for research on the immune response to SARS-CoV-2. HLA class I and class II types, where available, came from metadata supplied by the sample provider rather than from assay-based typing. Nearly every sample came with metadata listing a de-identified subject ID, COVID-19 status, age in years and sex. The prospective study material was composed of cDNA or gDNA derived from T cells, B-cell-depleted T cells, or PBMCs. What the study reported, not specific to this receptor: The quantity of clinical and demographic metadata differed by source and by participant and was supplied without curation.

V is cut by 0 bases and J by 3 bases, and the space between the germline ends is 9 bases. CDR1 and CDR2 were assigned from the germline V gene as SGHRS and YFSETQ. Including the terminal cysteine and phenylalanine, the CDR3 comprises 15 residues. Only CDR3 DNA is held: 45 bases, read in frame from base 1. In the prospective study, participants were about 18 to 90 years old, resided in fewer than 25 geographic areas of the United States, and were enrolled through a virtual design. Cohort assignment in the prospective study relied on participant-reported clinical history from a screening survey and a study questionnaire. Recovered participants in ImmuneRACE Cohort 3 were defined as having two consecutive negative NP/OP PCR tests, clearance from a healthcare professional, or resolution of symptoms. In the prospective study, whole blood, serum and a nasopharyngeal or oropharyngeal swab were collected from each participant by mobile phlebotomists. Over a roughly 2-month period, participants in the prospective study had the option of providing additional blood draws and questionnaires. Before DNA extraction, prospective study blood samples were shipped either frozen or at room temperature.

For this clone: This clone's antigen is unknown. Base qualities are not recorded, but no much larger clone differs from it by a single base.

TCRbeta CDR3 regions were amplified from genomic DNA using the immunoSEQ Assay, a bias-controlled multiplex PCR. The study's own analysis went as follows. The number of nucleated cells in each sample was estimated by amplification of reference gene primers within the assay. To quantify the absolute abundance of each unique TCRbeta CDR3 rearrangement, sequence reads were collapsed and filtered. For each sample, productive Simpson clonality was calculated by taking the square root of Simpson's diversity index across productive rearrangements. The table was pulled from immuneACCESS by TCRdb, which kept in-frame rearrangements only. Such tables lose some clones; where checked, under half of the loss comes from unresolved V genes, and the rest has no known cause. V and J calls and clone size are given by that table; D and trimming were obtained from the DNA. The sample includes around 300,000 clones, with around 90% observed a single time. The top ten hold about 3% of the sample.

The rearrangement joined TRBV5-1 to TRBJ1-4; no D gene is confidently identified. The origin of this receptor is a woman aged 45-65 years who had recovered from COVID-19. Material: PBMCs or T cells enriched from blood (not recorded which). The CDR3 is CASSLVGDANEKLFF. Read as DNA, the sequence is TGCGCCAGCAGCTTGGTGGGCGACGCTAATGAAAAACTGTTTTTT. With all but the CDR3 taken from the reference TRBV5-1 and TRBJ1-4 genes, the full variable domain is: KAGVTQTPRYLIKTRGQQVTLSCSPISGHRSVSWYQQTPGQGLQFLFEYFSETQRNKGNFPGRFSGRQFSNSRSEMNVSTLELGDSALYLCASSLVGDANEKLFFGSGTQLSVL.